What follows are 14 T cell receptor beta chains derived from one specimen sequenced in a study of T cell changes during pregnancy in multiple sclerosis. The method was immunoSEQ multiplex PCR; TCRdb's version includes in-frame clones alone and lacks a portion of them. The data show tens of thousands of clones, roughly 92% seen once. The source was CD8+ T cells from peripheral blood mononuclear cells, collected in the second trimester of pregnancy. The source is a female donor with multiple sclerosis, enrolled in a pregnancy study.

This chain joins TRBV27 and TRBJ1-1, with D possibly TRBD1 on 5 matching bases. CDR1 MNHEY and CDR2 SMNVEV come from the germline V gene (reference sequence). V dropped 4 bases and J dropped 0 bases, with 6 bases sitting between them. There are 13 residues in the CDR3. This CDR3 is CASSSTVNTEAFF. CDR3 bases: TGTGCCAGCAGTTCGACAGTGAACACTGAAGCTTTCTTT.

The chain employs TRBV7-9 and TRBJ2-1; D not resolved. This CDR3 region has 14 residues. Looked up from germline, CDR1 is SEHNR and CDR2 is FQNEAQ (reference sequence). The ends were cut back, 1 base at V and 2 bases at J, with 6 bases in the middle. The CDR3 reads CASSLDSAYNEQFF. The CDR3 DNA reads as TGTGCCAGCAGCTTAGACAGTGCCTACAATGAGCAGTTCTTC.

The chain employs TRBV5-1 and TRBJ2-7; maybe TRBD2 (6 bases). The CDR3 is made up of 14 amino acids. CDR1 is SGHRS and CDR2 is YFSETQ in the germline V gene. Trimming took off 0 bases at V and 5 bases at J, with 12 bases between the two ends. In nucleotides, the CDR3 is TGCGCCAGCAGCTTGGCCGGGCTAGCGAACGAGCAGTACTTC. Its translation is CASSLAGLANEQYF.

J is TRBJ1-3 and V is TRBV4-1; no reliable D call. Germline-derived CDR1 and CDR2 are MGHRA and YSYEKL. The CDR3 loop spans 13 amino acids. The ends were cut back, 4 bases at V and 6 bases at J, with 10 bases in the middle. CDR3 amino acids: CASSPGLENTIYF. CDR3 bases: TGCGCCAGCAGCCCGGGTTTAGAAAACACCATATATTTT.

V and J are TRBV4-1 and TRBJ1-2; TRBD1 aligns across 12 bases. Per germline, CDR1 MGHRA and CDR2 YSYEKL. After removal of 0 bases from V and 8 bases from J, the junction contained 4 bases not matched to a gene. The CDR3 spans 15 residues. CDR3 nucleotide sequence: TGCGCCAGCAGCCAAGAGGGACAGGGGGCTAAAGGCTACACCTTC. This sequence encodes CASSQEGQGAKGYTF.

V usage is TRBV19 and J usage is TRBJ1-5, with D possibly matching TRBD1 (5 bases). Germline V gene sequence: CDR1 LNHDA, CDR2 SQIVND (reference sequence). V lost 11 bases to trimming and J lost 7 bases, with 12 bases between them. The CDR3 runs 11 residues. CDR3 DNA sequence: TGTGCCGGAGGGGTTGGACAGCCCCAGCATTTT. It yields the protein CAGGVGQPQHF.

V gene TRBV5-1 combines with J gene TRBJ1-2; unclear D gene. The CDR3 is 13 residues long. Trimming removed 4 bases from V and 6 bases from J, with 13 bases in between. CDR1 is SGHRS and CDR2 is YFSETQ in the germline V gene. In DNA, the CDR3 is TGCGCCAGCAGCGAGGCGGCCGCTGATGGCTACACCTTC. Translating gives CASSEAAADGYTF.

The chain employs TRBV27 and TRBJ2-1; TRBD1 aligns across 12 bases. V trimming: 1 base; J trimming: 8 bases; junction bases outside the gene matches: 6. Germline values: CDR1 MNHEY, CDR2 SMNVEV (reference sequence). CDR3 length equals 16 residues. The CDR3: CASSLWGTGGTDEQFF. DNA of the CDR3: TGTGCCAGCAGTTTATGGGGGACAGGGGGCACCGATGAGCAGTTCTTC.

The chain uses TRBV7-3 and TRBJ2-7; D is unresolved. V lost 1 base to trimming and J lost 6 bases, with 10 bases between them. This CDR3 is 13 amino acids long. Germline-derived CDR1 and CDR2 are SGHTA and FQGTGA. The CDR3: CASSLNPLGEQYF. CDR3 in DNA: TGTGCCAGCAGCTTAAACCCCCTCGGCGAGCAGTACTTC.

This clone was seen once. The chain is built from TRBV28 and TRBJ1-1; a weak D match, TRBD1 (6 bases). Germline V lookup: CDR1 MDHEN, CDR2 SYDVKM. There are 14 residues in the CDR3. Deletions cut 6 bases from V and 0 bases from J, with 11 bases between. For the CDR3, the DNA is TGTGCCAGCAGAGTACAGGGCGTGAACACTGAAGCTTTCTTT. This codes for CASRVQGVNTEAFF. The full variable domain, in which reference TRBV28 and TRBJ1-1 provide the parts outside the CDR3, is DVKVTQSSRYLVKRTGEKVFLECVQDMDHENMFWYRQDPGLGLRLIYFSYDVKMKEKGDIPEGYSVSREKKERFSLILESASTNQTSMYLCASRVQGVNTEAFFGQGTRLTVV.

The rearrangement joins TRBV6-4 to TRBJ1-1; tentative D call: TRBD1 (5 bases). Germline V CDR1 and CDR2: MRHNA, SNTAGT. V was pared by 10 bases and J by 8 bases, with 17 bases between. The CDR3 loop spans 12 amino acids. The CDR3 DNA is TGTGCCACCCATGACAGCACAAACGAAGCTTTCTTT. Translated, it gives CATHDSTNEAFF.

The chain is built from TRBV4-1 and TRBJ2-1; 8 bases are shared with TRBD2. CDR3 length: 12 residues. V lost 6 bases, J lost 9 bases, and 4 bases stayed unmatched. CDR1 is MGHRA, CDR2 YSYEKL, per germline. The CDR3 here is CASRSTSGEQFF. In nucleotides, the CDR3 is TGCGCCAGCAGATCAACTAGCGGTGAGCAGTTCTTC.

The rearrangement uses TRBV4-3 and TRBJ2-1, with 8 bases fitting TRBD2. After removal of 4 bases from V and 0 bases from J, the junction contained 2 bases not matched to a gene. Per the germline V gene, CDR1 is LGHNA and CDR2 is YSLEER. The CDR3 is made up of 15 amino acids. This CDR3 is CASSRSGGSYNEQFF. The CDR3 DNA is TGCGCCAGCAGCCGAAGCGGGGGCTCCTACAATGAGCAGTTCTTC.

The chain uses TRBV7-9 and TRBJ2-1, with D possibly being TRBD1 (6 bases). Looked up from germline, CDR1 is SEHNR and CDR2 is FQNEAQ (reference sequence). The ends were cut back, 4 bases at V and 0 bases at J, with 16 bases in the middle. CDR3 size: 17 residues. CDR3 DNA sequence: TGTGCCAGCAGCTCCACCCGTACAGGGAGCTCCTACAATGAGCAGTTCTTC. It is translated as CASSSTRTGSSYNEQFF.